This T cell receptor beta chain was found in a study of post-analysis software for immune sequencing data. Looking at the study overall: Recorded subtypes: relapsing-remitting, secondary progressive, progressive-relapsing; some patients unannotated. Study-wide results and caveats: Patients had higher frequencies than controls of four to six TRBV segments, including TRBV5-6, TRBV5-1 and TRBV20-1.

V lost 7 bases, J lost 1 base, and 5 bases stayed unmatched. CDR3 length: 14 residues. CDR1 is SQVTM, CDR2 ANQGSEA, per germline. Incorporated into the TCR beta cDNA libraries were unique molecular identifiers, which served to reduce PCR and sequencing biases. Input amounts of 1 to 10 million T cells were used. These gave about 500,000 cDNA molecules, so each molecule approximated one T cell. TCRdb ran MiXCR on the PCR reads and lists one entry per CDR3 protein. This sample has around 400,000 distinct CDR3 sequences, with over 30% found just once. Remarks on this clonotype: The antigen is not known.

The TCR sequence derives from a girl aged 2 to 10 with multiple sclerosis. The V gene is TRBV29-1, the J gene TRBJ2-3; TRBD1 aligns across 10 bases. Sequenced: blood. The CDR3 DNA sequence: TGCAGCGCATGGGACAGGGGCGGCACAGATACGCAGTATTTT. This encodes CSAWDRGGTDTQYF.